This is a list of T cell receptor beta chains from one sample in a study of T cell responses to AZD1222 COVID-19 vaccine. Assay used: immunoSEQ multiplex PCR; TCRdb lists only in-frame clones, some missing. The data show around 73,000 clones, roughly 89% seen once. Sequenced here: peripheral blood, sampled 28 days after the second AZD1222 dose. The receptors were gathered from an adult who received the AZD1222 COVID-19 vaccine. The CDR3 runs from the conserved cysteine through the conserved F or W. A D gene is named only where the DNA matches it firmly. Some rows mark clone size as missing; the rest say once, few, many or name a class of expanded clone.

len: 15; d_gene: .; v_gene: TRBV9; j_gene: TRBJ1-4; abundance: few; CDR3aa: CASSVEGAANEKLFF; CDR3nt: TGTGCCAGCAGCGTAGAGGGAGCTGCTAATGAAAAACTGTTTTTT
len: 15; d_gene: TRBD1; v_gene: TRBV24-1; j_gene: TRBJ1-4; abundance: .; CDR3aa: CATSDGTGPREKLFF; CDR3nt: TGTGCCACCAGTGATGGGACAGGCCCGAGGGAAAAACTGTTTTTT
len: 16; d_gene: .; v_gene: TRBV7-2; j_gene: TRBJ1-3; abundance: .; CDR3aa: CASSLAGSTSGNTIYF; CDR3nt: TGTGCCAGCAGCTTGGCAGGGTCCACCTCTGGAAACACCATATATTTT
len: 13; d_gene: .; v_gene: TRBV9; j_gene: TRBJ1-5; abundance: .; CDR3aa: CASSVGRGQPQHF; CDR3nt: TGTGCCAGCAGCGTAGGTAGGGGACAGCCCCAGCATTTT
len: 14; d_gene: .; v_gene: TRBV19; j_gene: TRBJ2-1; abundance: .; CDR3aa: CASSPRPGYDEQFF; CDR3nt: TGTGCCAGTAGTCCAAGGCCAGGGTATGATGAGCAGTTCTTC
len: 17; d_gene: .; v_gene: TRBV28; j_gene: TRBJ2-5; abundance: .; CDR3aa: CASSSVYRWVSQETQYF; CDR3nt: TGTGCCAGCAGTTCAGTTTACAGGTGGGTCTCACAAGAGACCCAGTACTTC
len: 14; d_gene: .; v_gene: TRBV28; j_gene: TRBJ1-2; abundance: .; CDR3aa: CASSSTPRVEGYTF; CDR3nt: TGTGCCAGCAGTTCGACCCCCAGGGTCGAAGGCTACACCTTC
len: 15; d_gene: TRBD2; v_gene: TRBV11-2; j_gene: TRBJ2-2; abundance: few; CDR3aa: CASSKQGLAIGELFF; CDR3nt: TGTGCCAGCAGCAAACAGGGACTAGCGATCGGGGAGCTGTTTTTT
len: 12; d_gene: TRBD2; v_gene: TRBV3-1/TRBV3-2; j_gene: TRBJ2-1; abundance: .; CDR3aa: CASSQVERELFF; CDR3nt: TGTGCCAGCAGCCAAGTCGAGCGGGAGTTGTTCTTC
len: 16; d_gene: TRBD1; v_gene: TRBV2; j_gene: TRBJ2-7; abundance: .; CDR3aa: CASRPGTERDPGEQYF; CDR3nt: TGTGCCAGCAGACCCGGGACAGAAAGGGACCCGGGTGAGCAGTACTTC
len: 17; d_gene: .; v_gene: TRBV11-3; j_gene: TRBJ2-6; abundance: .; CDR3aa: CASSLEDQGYGANVLTF; CDR3nt: TGTGCCAGCAGCTTAGAAGACCAGGGGTATGGGGCCAACGTCCTGACTTTC
len: 14; d_gene: .; v_gene: TRBV18; j_gene: TRBJ1-3; abundance: .; CDR3aa: CASSPQGSGNTIYF; CDR3nt: TGTGCCAGCTCACCACAGGGCTCTGGAAACACCATATATTTT
len: 13; d_gene: .; v_gene: TRBV3-1/TRBV3-2; j_gene: TRBJ1-2; abundance: .; CDR3aa: CASSRTGGYGYTF; CDR3nt: TGTGCCAGCAGCCGCACGGGGGGTTATGGCTACACCTTC
len: 15; d_gene: .; v_gene: TRBV25-1; j_gene: TRBJ2-5; abundance: few; CDR3aa: CASSEARLRQETQYF; CDR3nt: TGTGCCAGCAGTGAAGCCCGCCTTCGCCAAGAGACCCAGTACTTC
len: 15; d_gene: TRBD1; v_gene: TRBV7-9; j_gene: TRBJ2-4; abundance: .; CDR3aa: CASSRAGGAKNIQYF; CDR3nt: TGTGCCAGCAGCCGCGCAGGGGGCGCCAAAAACATTCAGTACTTC